This T cell receptor (beta chain) was captured in a study of long-term antiretroviral therapy in people with HIV. As for this clone: Its antigen remains unknown.

The assay used was immunoSEQ (version v3.0), run at survey level. Repertoires were generated with immunoSEQ multiplex PCR, while TCRdb's copy carries only in-frame clones and drops some. The profile covers around 28,000 clones, with about nine tenths appearing a single time and about 4.4% taken by the ten largest. Each HIV-infected participant was given treatment in the United States. Going into DNA extraction, samples held 1-10 million cryopreserved PBMC. The study's findings and limits: Someone took the blood between about 2004 and 2018, maybe while older ART regimens were in use.

Looked up from germline, CDR1 is LNHDA and CDR2 is SQIVND (reference sequence). The V gene lost 4 bases and the J gene lost 5 bases, with 17 bases spanning the gap. This CDR3 spans 15 amino acids. The V gene is TRBV19, the J gene TRBJ1-2, with D possibly TRBD1 on 6 matching bases. The source of this sequence is a man aged 18 to 30 with HIV. The material sequenced was unsorted PBMCs, taken 3.1 years after starting antiretroviral therapy. CDR3 sequence reads: CASSNAGWGRYGYTF. The CDR3 region has the DNA TGTGCCAGTAGTAATGCTGGTTGGGGGCGATATGGCTACACCTTC.